The rows below give T cell receptor beta chains drawn from one sample of a study of T cell clones after liver transplantation. Sequenced by immunoSEQ multiplex PCR; TCRdb stores in-frame clones only, minus some. Here the sample spans about 72,000 clones, more than 90% being singletons. Sequences were derived from CD4+ T cells from blood, sampled before liver transplant. The receptors stem from a human donor who received a liver transplant. The CDR3 runs from the conserved cysteine through the conserved F or W. The D gene is left open where the match is weak. Size values are once, few and many counts, or a class for expanded clones, and some rows have none.

NA TRBJ2-7 TRBV6-5 TRBD2 TGTGCCCCCGGGTTAGCGGGAAGTCTCGAGCAGTACTTC CAPGLAGSLEQYF
NA TRBJ1-2 TRBV29-1 NA TGCAGCGTTGCACGCGGTGTCATGGATGGCTACACCTTC CSVARGVMDGYTF
NA TRBJ2-7 TRBV7-2 TRBD2 TGTGCCAGCAGCCCGCCCGGACTAGCGGGACGGGAGCAGTACTTC CASSPPGLAGREQYF
NA TRBJ2-7 TRBV6-5 NA TGTGCCAGCACCGAGGGGGCGGGGTCCTACGAGCAGTACTTC CASTEGAGSYEQYF
NA TRBJ1-4 TRBV7-2 TRBD1 TGTGCCAGCAGCCTAGACAGGGGGCGCACTAGACTGTTTTTT CASSLDRGRTRLFF
NA TRBJ2-1 TRBV7-2 TRBD2 TGTGCCAGCAGCTCCAGACTAGCGGGAGGTTCCTACAATGAGCAGTTCTTC CASSSRLAGGSYNEQFF
NA TRBJ1-1 TRBV29-1 NA TGCAGCGTTGGCGTCCGCCCGAACACTGAAGCTTTCTTT CSVGVRPNTEAFF
once TRBJ1-5 TRBV5-1 TRBD1 TGCGCCAGCAGCTTGGAGGGGGCCAATCAGCCCCAGCATTTT CASSLEGANQPQHF
once TRBJ1-1 TRBV9 NA TGTGCCTTAGGGACGGGGAACACTGAAGCTTTCTTT CALGTGNTEAFF
NA TRBJ2-3 TRBV7-2 TRBD2 TGTGCCAGCAGCCCTTTCGGGGCTAGCGGGAGGGCAGATACGCAGTATTTT CASSPFGASGRADTQYF
NA TRBJ2-2 TRBV23-1 NA TGCGCCAGCAGGAAGCAACACCCTCCGGGAACCGGGGAGCTGTTTTTT CASRKQHPPGTGELFF
NA TRBJ2-1 TRBV12-5 NA TGTGCTAGTGGTTTGCCAGAATCCGGACCGTGGGTTTACAATGAGCAGTTCTTC CASGLPESGPWVYNEQFF
NA TRBJ2-3 TRBV10-3 TRBD2 TGTGCCATCAGGACTAGCGGGAGCACAGATACGCAGTATTTT CAIRTSGSTDTQYF
NA TRBJ2-3 TRBV6-4 NA TGTGCCAGCAGTGACTCGGCAGGGGATGAAGATACGCAGTATTTT CASSDSAGDEDTQYF
NA TRBJ2-1 TRBV2 NA TGTGCCAGCAGCGGCAGGGGAGGGGTCAATGAGCAGTTCTTC CASSGRGGVNEQFF
medium-sized TRBJ1-5 TRBV28 NA TGTGCCAGCACGAGGGAGGATCAGCCCCAGCATTTT CASTREDQPQHF
NA TRBJ2-7 TRBV6-4 NA TGTGCCAGCAGTGACAAGTGGGGGCGGTACGAGCAGTACTTC CASSDKWGRYEQYF
NA TRBJ2-7 TRBV6-1 TRBD2 TGTGCCAGCAGTGAAGTCCGACTAGCGGGCCAATCCCACTTC CASSEVRLAGQSHF
NA TRBJ2-5 TRBV7-6 TRBD1 TGTGCCAGCAGCACCAGACAGGGGGAGACCCAGTACTTC CASSTRQGETQYF
NA TRBJ2-1 TRBV9 TRBD1 TGTGCCAGCAGCGCGAAACAGGGGCAGGTATTAGATGAGCAGTTCTTC CASSAKQGQVLDEQFF
NA TRBJ2-7 TRBV7-9 TRBD2 TGTGCCAGCAGCGCACTAACTAGCGGCAACGAGCAGTACTTC CASSALTSGNEQYF
NA TRBJ2-5 TRBV27 NA TGTGCCAGCGGGTCACAGGGTTATCAAGAGACCCAGTACTTC CASGSQGYQETQYF
NA TRBJ1-1 TRBV19 NA TGTGCCAGTAGTATGGTCTTGAACACTGAAGCTTTCTTT CASSMVLNTEAFF
NA TRBJ2-5 TRBV21-1 NA TGTGCCAACGACTCCACCCAAGAGACCCAGTACTTC CANDSTQETQYF
NA TRBJ2-1 TRBV4-2 TRBD2 TGTGCCAGCAGCCAAGATATAAGCGGGACTTACAATGAGCAGTTCTTC CASSQDISGTYNEQFF
NA TRBJ1-1 TRBV7-9 NA TGTGCCAGCAGCTTAGGGCGTCGGGGGGGTAACTTTGAAGCTTTCTTT CASSLGRRGGNFEAFF
NA TRBJ1-4 TRBV5-6 NA TGTGCCAGCAGCGCCTACAAAAGGGAAGTAACTGGAAAACTGTTTTTT CASSAYKREVTGKLFF
NA TRBJ2-3 TRBV29-1 TRBD1 TGCAGCGACCGGGACAGACGCACAGATACGCAGTATTTT CSDRDRRTDTQYF
NA TRBJ2-1 TRBV7-3 TRBD2 TGTGCCAGCAGCTTAGGTTCGGGAGGGGGCAATGAGCAGTTCTTC CASSLGSGGGNEQFF
NA TRBJ2-3 TRBV29-1 TRBD2 TGCAGCGATTTAGCGGGAGGCCTAGATACGCAGTATTTT CSDLAGGLDTQYF
NA TRBJ1-1 TRBV27 TRBD1 TGTGCCAGCAGTTTCTCAGGGGGGACTGAAGCTTTCTTT CASSFSGGTEAFF
NA TRBJ2-3 TRBV18 NA TGTGCCAGCTCACTAACGGGGGATACGCAGTATTTT CASSLTGDTQYF
once TRBJ2-3 TRBV6-1 NA TGTGCCAGCAGTGAACTTGTACCTGAGGATACGCAGTATTTT CASSELVPEDTQYF
NA TRBJ2-7 TRBV7-2 TRBD2 TGTGCCAGCAGACTTAGCGGGAGGCCGCATTACGAGCAGTACTTC CASRLSGRPHYEQYF
NA TRBJ1-4 TRBV27 NA TGTGCCAGCAGTTTTCGGAGGCGTGAAAAACTGTTTTTT CASSFRRREKLFF
NA TRBJ1-2 TRBV9 NA TGTGCCAGCCATACTGGTTACACCTTC CASHTGYTF
NA TRBJ1-6 TRBV30 NA TGTGCCTGGAGAGGCGTGGTATGGCCCCTCCACTTT CAWRGVVWPLHF
NA TRBJ2-1 TRBV9 TRBD1 TGTGCCAGCAACCCAGGGGGCTCCTACAATGAGCAGTTCTTC CASNPGGSYNEQFF